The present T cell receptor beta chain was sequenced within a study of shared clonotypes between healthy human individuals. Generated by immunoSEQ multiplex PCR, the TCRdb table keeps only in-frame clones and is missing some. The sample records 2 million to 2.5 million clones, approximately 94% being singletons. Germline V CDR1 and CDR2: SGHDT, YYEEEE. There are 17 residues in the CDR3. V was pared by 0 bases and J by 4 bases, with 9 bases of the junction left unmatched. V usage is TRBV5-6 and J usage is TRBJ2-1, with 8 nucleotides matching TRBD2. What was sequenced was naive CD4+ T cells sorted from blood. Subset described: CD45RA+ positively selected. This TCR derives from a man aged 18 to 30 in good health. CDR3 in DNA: TGTGCCAGCAGCTTGGCCCAAGCGGGAGCCAGGTACAATGAGCAGTTCTTC. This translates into CASSLAQAGARYNEQFF.